The entry below gives a single TCR beta chain sequence along with its context. Its antigen is not identified. The data originate from a study of cytomegalovirus exposure and HLA in healthy donors. In germline, CDR1 is MNHNY, CDR2 SVGAGI (reference sequence). CDR3 length: 14 residues. V was pared by 2 bases and J by 3 bases, with 9 bases between. The PCR employed 60 Vbeta primers together with 13 Jbeta primers. This table comes from immunoSEQ multiplex PCR, and its TCRdb copy is limited to in-frame clones, with some not included. In the table there are 150,000 to 200,000 clones, approximately 75% of which are singletons. Notes on the study in general: Listed as cytomegalovirus-associated were over 150 TCR beta chains. Information on immune exposure was restricted to one variable (CMV serostatus). In a later analysis, at a false discovery rate of 0.05, about 15,000 TCR beta sequences were associated with HLA alleles. According to a later analysis, most TCR beta chains associated with CMV appeared HLA-restricted.

The sequence was collected from a man aged 30-40 years in good health and CMV-seropositive. The sequenced sample consisted of PBMCs. This sequence joins TRBV6-6 and TRBJ2-3, with TRBD2 as a possible D gene (5 bases). DNA for the CDR3: TGTGCCAGCAGTTACGGAATAGCGACAGATACGCAGTATTTT. Translating gives CASSYGIATDTQYF.